The source of this T cell receptor (beta chain) is a study of cytomegalovirus exposure and HLA in healthy donors. Overall study results and limits: The study labeled more than 150 TCR beta chains cytomegalovirus-associated.

Clones were read by immunoSEQ multiplex PCR, and TCRdb kept only the in-frame ones, dropping some. The sample lists about 400,000 clones, approximately 90% occurring once. Comment on this clone: What it binds is unknown.

The TCR was taken from a woman aged 18 to 35 in good health and CMV-seronegative. Material for sequencing was PBMCs.

The CDR3 loop is CASSLVVTGGVGNIQYF. The DNA of the CDR3 is TGTGCCAGCAGCTTAGTCGTGACAGGGGGCGTAGGAAACATTCAGTACTTC. The chain employs TRBV7-2 and TRBJ2-4; 10 positions match TRBD1. Germline V gene lookup returns CDR1 SGHTA and CDR2 FQGNSA. The CDR3 is 17 residues long. V lost 1 base and J lost 6; bases outside the gene matches: 9.